Reported below is one T cell receptor (beta chain). Its antigen is undetermined. The data originate from a study of CD8+ T cells in alopecia areata. Germline V CDR1 and CDR2: SGHNT, YYREEE (reference sequence). V was clipped by 0 bases and J by 2 bases, with 9 bases between them. The CDR3 is 14 residues long. Following RNA extraction, reverse transcription yielded cDNA that acted as the sequencing template. Repertoires were generated with immunoSEQ multiplex PCR, while TCRdb's copy carries only in-frame clones and drops some. The sample lists around 150,000 clones, 65% to 90% occurring once. Specified treatment: oral pan-JAK inhibitor, 5-10 mg twice daily. Study results and caveats: Normal skin's resident alphabeta T cells are also sequenced in scalp samples. Many expanded lesional clones persisted during tofacitinib (in both scalp and blood). Scalp clonality and expanded CD8+ clones among the top 100 showed significant decreases with tofacitinib.

The clonotype originates from a human donor with alopecia areata. Sequencing was performed on CD8+ T cells sorted from blood, taken at week 4, from a patient treated with tofacitinib. This sequence joins TRBV5-4 and TRBJ2-7; the D call may be TRBD1 or TRBD2 (5 bases each). CDR3 amino acids: CASSLGGKTYEQYF. Here the CDR3 DNA reads TGTGCCAGCAGCTTGGGGGGGAAAACCTACGAGCAGTACTTC. Filled out from reference TRBV5-4 and TRBJ2-7, the complete variable domain reads ETGVTQSPTHLIKTRGQQVTLRCSSQSGHNTVSWYQQALGQGPQFIFQYYREEENGRGNFPPRFSGLQFPNYSSELNVNALELDDSALYLCASSLGGKTYEQYFGPGTRLTVT.